The next 2 T cell receptor beta chains were all read from a single sample in a study of PD-1 blockade in classical Hodgkin lymphoma. Regarding time point: cycle 4 day 1 (C4D1), after five to seven weeks of nivolumab. The patients all showed relapse after autologous stem cell transplantation, while their brentuximab vedotin exposure varied. Profiling relied on immunoSEQ multiplex PCR, and the TCRdb table lists in-frame clones only, not all of them. Of 50,000 to 65,000 clones detected, 91% appear once; the ten largest clones hold 10%. Sequences were derived from peripheral blood mononuclear cells (PBMCs), sampled before the fourth cycle of nivolumab. The receptors shown here come from a human donor with classical Hodgkin lymphoma.

Only one count was recorded for this clone. The chain has TRBV12-5 and TRBJ2-7; D is unclear. CDR3 length equals 13 residues. Between the trimmed V and J ends, which lost 8 bases and 0 bases, there was a span of 11 bases. CDR1 is LGHNT, CDR2 FRNRAP, per germline. The CDR3 reads CASNGGYSYEQYF. The CDR3 nucleotides read TGTGCTAGTAACGGCGGCTACTCCTACGAGCAGTACTTC.

The J gene is TRBJ1-4, the V gene TRBV2; D is uncertain. V lost 9 bases and J 6 bases, leaving 11 bases between the germline ends. The CDR3 is 12 amino acids. Germline V gives CDR1 SNHLY, CDR2 FYNNEI. The DNA for the CDR3 is TGTGCCAGTACACCTCGGGATGAAAAACTGTTTTTT. Its protein product is CASTPRDEKLFF.